A selection of T cell receptor beta chains follows, all from one sample in a study of technical replicates of blood from a handful of donors. The table came from immunoSEQ multiplex PCR; TCRdb's copy has only in-frame clones and leaves some out. The data show about 100,000 clones, with roughly 95% seen just once and approximately 0.2% held by the top ten. Material for sequencing was T cells isolated from PBMCs. The receptors were sampled from a human donor in good health. The CDR3 runs from the conserved cysteine through the conserved F or W. The order of the fields is J gene, V gene, D gene, clone size, CDR3 DNA, CDR3 protein. The D gene is left open where the match is weak. Size is omitted from some rows. Given values are once, few, many or a class for expanded clones.

>TRBJ2-5|TRBV7-8|-|-
TGTGCCAGCAGCTTAGTTGGGGAGGTCCAAGAGACCCAGTACTTC
CASSLVGEVQETQYF
>TRBJ2-2|TRBV30|TRBD1|once
TGTGCCTGGAGTATCCGTGGATCAGGGGGCGCGAAGTCCACCGGGGAGCTGTTTTTT
CAWSIRGSGGAKSTGELFF
>TRBJ2-1|TRBV5-4|TRBD1|-
TGTGCCAGCAGCTTGGGGACAGGGTTTAGCAATGAGCAGTTCTTC
CASSLGTGFSNEQFF
>TRBJ2-1|TRBV7-9|-|-
TGTGCCAGCAAACTACAGGGTCCCTACAATGAGCAGTTCTTC
CASKLQGPYNEQFF
>TRBJ2-5|TRBV2|-|-
TGTGCCATCGGGACAACCCAGTACTTC
CAIGTTQYF
>TRBJ2-5|TRBV5-1|TRBD1|-
TGCGCCAGCAGCCTACAGGGGGTAGGGGAGACCCAGTACTTC
CASSLQGVGETQYF
>TRBJ2-1|TRBV27|-|-
TGTGCCAGCAGTTTATCGTCCTTAGCGCCAATATCCTACAATGAGCAGTTCTTC
CASSLSSLAPISYNEQFF
>TRBJ2-7|TRBV9|-|-
TGTGCCAGCAGCGTAGGGTCCGATGAGCGGGTCAACTCCTACGAGCAGTACTTC
CASSVGSDERVNSYEQYF
>TRBJ2-3|TRBV6-4|-|-
TGTGCCAGCAGTCAAATAGGGGGTACGCAGTATTTT
CASSQIGGTQYF
>TRBJ1-2|TRBV30|TRBD1|-
TGTGCCTGGGCTGACCCTGACAGGGATCGCGGCTACACCTTC
CAWADPDRDRGYTF
>TRBJ2-7|TRBV6-1|-|-
TGTGCCAGCAGTGTACCGGGTCAAACCTACGAGCAGTACTTC
CASSVPGQTYEQYF
>TRBJ2-5|TRBV20-1|-|-
TGCAGTGAGCGAGCGGGAGAGACCCAGTACTTC
CSERAGETQYF
>TRBJ1-5|TRBV18|TRBD1|-
TGTGCCAGCTCACCACAGGGGGCGGACAATCAGCCCCAGCATTTT
CASSPQGADNQPQHF
>TRBJ2-1|TRBV7-8|-|-
TGTGCCAGCAGCTTAGTACTAGGGCCCTACAATGAGCAGTTCTTC
CASSLVLGPYNEQFF
>TRBJ2-5|TRBV18|-|-
TGTGCCAGCTCACCAGGAGTGCTAGAGACCCAGTACTTC
CASSPGVLETQYF
>TRBJ2-1|TRBV2|TRBD2|once
TGTGCCATAGGAGGGAAGGGACTAGCGGGAGTTGGTAAGCAGTTCTTC
CAIGGKGLAGVGKQFF
>TRBJ2-1|TRBV29-1|-|-
TGCAGCGTTGTGGCGGTTGGTGAGCAGTTCTTC
CSVVAVGEQFF
>TRBJ2-7|TRBV6-5|TRBD2|-
TGTGCCAGCAGTGGGGGGGGCTACGAGCAGTACTTC
CASSGGGYEQYF
>TRBJ1-3|TRBV11-2|-|-
TGTGCCAGCAAGGAGAGCTCTGGAAACACCATATATTTT
CASKESSGNTIYF
>TRBJ1-2|TRBV7-2|TRBD1|-
TGTGCCAGCAGCTCCCCAGGTTCGACAGGGCTTTATGGCTACACCTTC
CASSSPGSTGLYGYTF
>TRBJ2-1|TRBV11-2|TRBD2|-
TGTGCCAGCACCCTCCTGTCTTCAGCGGTGGGGGGGGAGTTCTTC
CASTLLSSAVGGEFF
>TRBJ1-1|TRBV2|-|-
TGTGCCAGCAGTGAATTTACAGACACCACTGAAGCTTTCTTT
CASSEFTDTTEAFF
>TRBJ2-7|TRBV5-1|-|-
TGCGCCAGCAGCTTGGGCAGTACCTACGAGCAGTACTTC
CASSLGSTYEQYF
>TRBJ2-1|TRBV5-1|TRBD2|-
TGCGCCAGCAGCTCTAGCGGGGGGTACAATGAGCAGTTCTTC
CASSSSGGYNEQFF
>TRBJ2-7|TRBV5-1|-|-
TGCGCCAGCAGCTTACAGGGACCCCCCTCCTACGAGCAGTACTTC
CASSLQGPPSYEQYF